This TCR beta chain is from a study of T cells in Graves' hyperthyroidism and ophthalmopathy. Study results and caveats: Most expanded thyroid clonotypes above 0.001 recurred in blood.

This clonotype was counted ten times or more. The antigen is not known. Patients were excluded for uncontrolled infection, other autoimmune disease, pregnancy or lactation. CDR3 length equals 13 residues. Germline CDR1 is ENHRY and CDR2 is SYGVKD. The V end was cut by 2 bases, the J end by 5 bases, with 10 bases between. The TCR beta CDR3 regions underwent amplification using RNA transcripts as the source. Carried out on the TCR CDR3, a first-round RT-PCR used the HTBI primer set. TCRdb re-derived calls from the multiplex PCR reads in MiXCR, one entry per CDR3 protein. The repertoire holds about 840,000 distinct CDR3 sequences, with 38% as singletons.

Sequences were obtained from blood. The receptor's source is a man between 18 and 29 years old with Graves' hyperthyroidism. The chain combines TRBV10-3 with TRBJ2-7; D gene unclear. The CDR3 DNA reads as TGTGCCATCAGTGAGGGTCAAAGCGACGAGCAGTACTTC. Its translation is CAISEGQSDEQYF.